The clone carrying this T cell receptor beta chain was counted a few times. One entry per CDR3 protein results from TCRdb running MiXCR on the 5' RACE reads. This table holds 1,800,000 or so distinct CDR3 sequences, about 31% found once. CDR1 is DFQATT, CDR2 SNEGSKA, per germline (reference sequence). J lost 2 bases, V lost 5 bases, and 6 bases had no gene match. This CDR3 contains 14 residues. The data are from a study of identical twins. The sequence derives from a newborn girl in good health. V and J are TRBV20-1 and TRBJ2-7; 10 bases map to TRBD2. The sequenced material came from cord blood. This CDR3 reads CSAGRTSGAYEQYF. The CDR3 nucleotides are TGCAGTGCTGGACGGACTAGCGGAGCCTACGAGCAGTACTTC.